The 21 T cell receptor beta chains below were found in one sample sequenced in a study of T cell responses to AZD1222 COVID-19 vaccine. Assay: immunoSEQ multiplex PCR; the TCRdb copy retains only in-frame clones and omits some. The table records roughly 160,000 clones, about 90% of them present only once. Sequenced here: peripheral blood, sampled 28 days after the second AZD1222 dose. The origin of the receptors is an adult who received the AZD1222 COVID-19 vaccine.

The rearrangement uses TRBV7-9 and TRBJ1-1; no reliable D call. CDR3 length: 14 residues. Trimming stripped 4 bases from V and 1 base from J, with 10 bases between. The V gene's germline CDR1 is SEHNR and CDR2 FQNEAQ (reference sequence). CDR3 nucleotide sequence: TGTGCCAGCAGCTCGGAGAGCCCGAACACTGAAGCTTTCTTT. Translation gives CASSSESPNTEAFF.

The chain uses TRBV6-4 and TRBJ1-5; D gene unclear. Germline lookup yields CDR1 MRHNA and CDR2 SNTAGT. V was pared by 8 bases and J by 5 bases, with 13 bases between. The CDR3 length is 13 residues. The CDR3 nucleotides are TGTGCCAGCGCCGTTGGAATCTATCAGCCCCAGCATTTT. It specifies CASAVGIYQPQHF.

J is TRBJ1-1 and V is TRBV2, with D possibly being TRBD1 (6 bases). Trimming removed 7 bases at V and 3 bases at J, with 15 bases between. The CDR3 sequence is 14 residues long. Germline lookup yields CDR1 SNHLY and CDR2 FYNNEI. The CDR3 DNA reads TGTGCCAGCACCTTGACAGGTGTCTACACTGAAGCTTTCTTT. It is translated as CASTLTGVYTEAFF.

The chain employs TRBV5-1 and TRBJ2-7; D perhaps matches TRBD2 (6 bases). V was pared by 0 bases and J by 0 bases, with 22 bases between. CDR1 is SGHRS and CDR2 is YFSETQ in the germline V gene. CDR3 length equals 19 residues. CDR3 in amino acids: CASSLVGRTVGGDSYEQYF. CDR3 nucleotide sequence: TGCGCCAGCAGCTTGGTGGGACGGACGGTGGGGGGAGACTCCTACGAGCAGTACTTC.

V is TRBV6-5 and J is TRBJ1-1, with 8 bases that match TRBD1. Germline CDR1 reads MNHEY; CDR2 reads SVGAGI. This CDR3 comprises 13 residues. After removal of 8 bases from V and 3 bases from J, the junction contained 5 bases not matched to a gene. In DNA form, the CDR3 reads TGTGCCAGCGGAGGACAGGGTCACACTGAAGCTTTCTTT. It yields the protein CASGGQGHTEAFF.

Here the CDR3 reads CASSSPTGGQEKLFF. The CDR3 DNA reads as TGTGCCAGCAGTTCCCCGACAGGGGGCCAAGAAAAACTGTTTTTT. J is TRBJ1-4 and V is TRBV27, with TRBD1 matching over 10 bases. The V and J ends lost 4 bases and 8 bases, in that order; junction bases with no gene match: 7. In germline, CDR1 is MNHEY, CDR2 SMNVEV (reference sequence). The length of the CDR3 is 15 residues.

This rearrangement joins TRBV4-2 to TRBJ2-1; TRBD2 agrees at 10 bases. Germline CDR1 is LGHNA and CDR2 is YNFKEQ. V lost 1 base, J lost 4 bases, and 4 bases stayed unmatched. This CDR3 region has 16 residues. The CDR3 DNA reads as TGTGCCAGCAGCCAAGCCTCTAGCGGGGGTTACAATGAGCAGTTCTTC. This gives the protein CASSQASSGGYNEQFF.

The genes are TRBV7-2 and TRBJ2-7; D gene unclear. The germline V gene has CDR1 SGHTA and CDR2 FQGNSA. The germline V and J ends were trimmed by 0 bases and 3 bases, with 12 bases remaining between them. The CDR3 loop spans 15 amino acids. The CDR3, as DNA: TGTGCCAGCAGCTTAGCCCCGCAACAGAACTACGAGCAGTACTTC. Encoded protein: CASSLAPQQNYEQYF. The whole variable domain, remainder taken from reference TRBV7-2 and TRBJ2-7, is GAGVSQSPSNKVTEKGKDVELRCDPISGHTALYWYRQSLGQGLEFLIYFQGNSAPDKSGLPSDRFSAERTGGSVSTLTIQRTQQEDSAVYLCASSLAPQQNYEQYFGPGTRLTVT.

The chain couples TRBV6-5 to TRBJ2-7, with 12 bases fitting TRBD2. Germline lookup yields CDR1 MNHEY and CDR2 SVGAGI. The ends lost 10 bases at V and 2 bases at J; junction bases unmatched: 6. The CDR3 consists of 14 residues. CDR3 sequence (DNA): TGTGCCACCCTGACTAGCGGGGGAGCCTACGAGCAGTACTTC. This gives the protein CATLTSGGAYEQYF.

V usage is TRBV2 and J usage is TRBJ1-1; TRBD1 matches at 7 bases. Germline V CDR1 and CDR2: SNHLY, FYNNEI. Losses at the gene ends were 6 bases for V and 9 bases for J; bases not matched to a gene: 10. The CDR3 spans 13 residues. CDR3 region: CASRPDGTEKAFF. For the CDR3, the DNA is TGTGCCAGCAGGCCGGACGGGACAGAAAAAGCTTTCTTT.

The V gene is TRBV29-1, the J gene TRBJ2-2, with a weak D call TRBD1 (5 bases). CDR1 and CDR2 (germline): SQVTM, ANQGSEA. V lost 4 bases and J 3 bases, leaving 9 bases between the germline ends. This CDR3 is 13 amino acids long. CDR3 in DNA: TGCAGCGTTGGGGGCCTCGACACCGGGGAGCTGTTTTTT. This encodes CSVGGLDTGELFF.

V and J are TRBV28 and TRBJ1-1; D remains ambiguous. The CDR3 consists of 13 residues. Trimming stripped 6 bases from V and 4 bases from J, with 12 bases between. The germline V gene encodes CDR1 MDHEN and CDR2 SYDVKM. The CDR3 DNA is TGTGCCAGCAGCGCGGGTCTCCCCACTGAAGCTTTCTTT. Translating it yields CASSAGLPTEAFF.

The V call is TRBV6-1, the J call TRBJ2-3, with TRBD1 matching 7 bases. The germline V gene encodes CDR1 MNHNS and CDR2 SASEGT. V gave up 2 bases and J gave up 4 bases; unmatched junction bases: 6. The CDR3 is made up of 15 amino acids. The CDR3 sequence: CASSERAGGSDTQYF. The CDR3 DNA reads TGTGCCAGCAGTGAAAGGGCAGGGGGTTCAGATACGCAGTATTTT.

The V and J genes are TRBV18 and TRBJ2-7; possibly TRBD1 or TRBD2 for D (5 bases each). Trimming removed 2 bases at V and 6 bases at J, with 11 bases between. Germline V gene sequence: CDR1 KGHSH, CDR2 LQKENI. This CDR3 contains 13 residues. The CDR3 sequence: CASSPSYGAEQYF. Written as DNA, the CDR3 is TGTGCCAGCTCACCAAGTTACGGGGCCGAGCAGTACTTC.

The CDR3 sequence: CASTMGQGWDTEAFF. The CDR3 bases are TGTGCCAGTACCATGGGACAGGGATGGGACACTGAAGCTTTCTTT. The chain has TRBV19 and TRBJ1-1, with 9 bases identical to TRBD1. CDR3 length: 15 residues. Unmatched junction bases numbered 9, after V lost 7 bases and J lost 3 bases. CDR1 and CDR2 from the germline V gene are LNHDA and SQIVND (reference sequence).

This rearrangement joins TRBV18 to TRBJ1-1; TRBD1 aligns across 9 bases. Trimming took 6 bases from V and 11 from J; bases not matched to a gene: 13. Per the germline V gene, CDR1 is KGHSH and CDR2 is LQKENI. CDR3 size: 14 residues. CDR3 coding DNA: TGTGCCAGCTCGTCGCTACAGGGGGCGAAGTCCGCTTTCTTT. This codes for CASSSLQGAKSAFF.

As concerns this clone: The same CDR3 also results from other DNA sequences found in this sample. V and J are TRBV5-1 and TRBJ1-6; no reliable D call. Germline V gene lookup returns CDR1 SGHRS and CDR2 YFSETQ. CDR3 length: 15 amino acids. The V gene lost 4 bases and the J gene lost 0 bases, with 8 bases spanning the gap. This CDR3 is CASSPQSSYNSPLHF. The CDR3 DNA sequence: TGCGCCAGCAGCCCGCAAAGCTCCTATAATTCACCCCTCCACTTT.

Regarding this clone: The sample holds other DNA sequences that translate to the same CDR3. This rearrangement joins TRBV7-9 to TRBJ2-7; D call uncertain. Germline-derived CDR1 and CDR2 are SEHNR and FQNEAQ (reference sequence). The CDR3 is made up of 13 amino acids. The V gene lost 0 bases and the J gene lost 2 bases, with 5 bases spanning the gap. The CDR3 loop reads CASSLAGTYEQYF. CDR3 sequence (DNA): TGTGCCAGCAGCTTAGCTGGGACCTACGAGCAGTACTTC.

This chain links TRBV5-1 with TRBJ2-7; 10 bases agree with TRBD1. CDR3 length equals 15 residues. The junction had 3 bases not matched to a gene; V was cut back by 0 bases and J by 3 bases. Germline V gene data show CDR1 as SGHRS and CDR2 as YFSETQ. In nucleotides, the CDR3 is TGCGCCAGCAGCTTGGGAGGGACAGGGGTCTACGAGCAGTACTTC. As protein: CASSLGGTGVYEQYF.

The gene calls are TRBV7-6 and TRBJ1-3; D is unclear. This CDR3 is built from 13 residues. Germline CDR1 SGHVS, CDR2 FNYEAQ. V gave up 2 bases and J gave up 2 bases, with 4 bases separating them. The CDR3 nucleotides read TGTGCCAGCAGCTTACCCGCTGGAAACACCATATATTTT. It encodes CASSLPAGNTIYF.

The chain links TRBV27 to TRBJ2-3; D is unresolved. The CDR3 has 16 residues. CDR1 and CDR2 (germline): MNHEY, SMNVEV (reference sequence). V was trimmed by 1 base and J by 7 bases, leaving 18 bases between them. The CDR3 spells CASSLFSPGPGYTQYF. CDR3 DNA: TGTGCCAGCAGTTTATTCTCACCGGGCCCCGGGTATACGCAGTATTTT.